The sequence of this TCR beta chain was determined in a study of shared clonotypes between healthy human individuals. About this clone itself: Its antigen is as yet unknown.

Study-wide results and caveats: Non-shared clonotypes showed lower generation probabilities than clonotypes common to all four donors. Donors were few, which limited the genetic and exposure-history diversity represented.

The study enrolled healthy HIV-negative adults without recent acute infections or vaccinations as donors. Adult Caucasians living in Nashville, Tennessee made up all of the donors. Per the germline V gene, CDR1 is SGHRS and CDR2 is YFSETQ. CDR3 length equals 18 residues. The V segment lost 2 bases and the J segment 4 bases; nucleotides outside the gene matches: 5. Sequencing used immunoSEQ multiplex PCR; TCRdb keeps in-frame clones, though not all of them. Counted here are approximately 2.4 million clones, 95% occurring once; the ten biggest clones make up 0.1% to 0.15%. The rearrangement uses TRBV5-1 and TRBJ2-2; TRBD2 matches at 16 bases. The origin of this receptor is a young man in good health. The sample was naive CD4+ T cells sorted from blood. Subset meaning: CD45RA+ positively selected. The CDR3 loop reads CASSFGTSGRAGTGELFF. The CDR3 nucleotides are TGCGCCAGCAGCTTTGGGACTAGCGGGAGGGCCGGCACCGGGGAGCTGTTTTTT.